This T cell receptor (beta chain) was recorded in a study of OX40 agonist ivuxolimab in advanced cancers. The wider study: The group had a mean age of around 60 years, ranged from about 23 to 85, and was approximately 81% male.

Blood draws occurred at baseline, cycle 4 day 1, and cycle 7 day 1. Clones were read by immunoSEQ multiplex PCR, and TCRdb kept only the in-frame ones, dropping some. This sample has 75,000 to 90,000 clones, with about 81% found just once. The length of the CDR3 is 14 residues. Germline CDR1 and CDR2: SSHAT and FNYEAQ (reference sequence). A remark on this clone: A read error may produce the germline difference seen at one junction end.

This specimen consisted of CD4+ or CD8+ T cells sorted from blood, obtained in a trial of the OX40 agonist ivuxolimab. This TCR was recovered from an adult with an advanced solid tumor such as melanoma, head and neck, liver or kidney cancer. The V call is TRBV7-7, the J call TRBJ2-2; D is perhaps TRBD2 (6 bases). The CDR3: CASRSGANTGELFF. The CDR3 coding sequence is TGTGCTAGCAGATCGGGGGCGAACACCGGGGAGCTGTTTTTT.